What follows are 8 T cell receptor beta chains derived from one specimen sequenced in a study of spatial heterogeneity in lung cancer (dated by TCRdb to between 2018 and 2021). Which antigens these TCRs recognize remains unknown. Library preparation used 5' RACE. Sequencing used a NextSeq 500. Starting from the raw public reads, TCRdb applied fastp trimming at Q25, assembled clones with MiXCR and retained in-frame beta chains. Every CDR3 protein is listed once, alongside the most common genes and DNA of its rows. This sample has around 16,000 distinct CDR3 sequences in its table, and approximately 7% of those were observed once. The ten most abundant clones make up about 19% of the sample. General study outcomes and caveats: The number of expanded intratumoral alpha and beta TCRs correlated with the tumor nonsynonymous mutation count.

The time point label on this specimen signifies: sample taken at primary tumor resection. Specimen: lung tumor tissue, collected at surgery. These receptor sequences come from a female donor with early-stage non-small cell lung cancer.

Ten or more counts support this clonotype. The library was built for alpha chains, so this beta chain is an off-target read and its size means little. J is TRBJ1-1 and V is TRBV5-4, with TRBD1 matching 8 bases. Germline values: CDR1 SGHNT, CDR2 YYREEE (reference sequence). The junction had 5 bases not matched to a gene; V was cut back by 4 bases and J by 3 bases. The CDR3 is 14 amino acids. The CDR3 loop is CASSRGQGDTEAFF. CDR3 DNA: TGTGCCAGCAGCCGTGGACAGGGAGACACTGAAGCTTTCTTT.

This clonotype was seen many times. For a library built for alpha chains, this beta chain is a stray read; little rests on its size. The V and J genes are TRBV7-8 and TRBJ1-6; D gene ambiguous. Trimming stripped 3 bases from V and 6 bases from J, with 3 bases between. The CDR3 runs to 12 residues. The V gene's germline CDR1 is SGHVS and CDR2 FQNEAQ. CDR3 DNA sequence: TGTGCCAGCAGCTTGAGTAATTCACCCCTCCACTTT. This codes for CASSLSNSPLHF. The full variable domain, completed using reference TRBV7-8 and TRBJ1-6, is GAGVSQSPRYKVAKRGQDVALRCDPISGHVSLFWYQQALGQGPEFLTYFQNEAQLDKSGLPSDRFFAERPEGSVSTLKIQRTQQEDSAVYLCASSLSNSPLHFGNGTRLTVT.

This clonotype was counted many times. This beta chain is off target for a library built for alpha chains, so its abundance means little. The chain joins TRBV4-3 to TRBJ1-1; 7 nucleotides agree with TRBD1. The CDR3 spans 15 residues. V shed 0 bases and J 4 bases; nucleotides not matched to a gene: 5. CDR1 is LGHNA and CDR2 is YSLEER in the germline V gene. The CDR3 DNA reads as TGCGCCAGCAGCCAAGATGGGACAGCAGGCACTGAAGCTTTCTTT. As protein: CASSQDGTAGTEAFF.

This clonotype turned up a few times. Since the library was made to target alpha chains, this beta chain is a stray read and its abundance is not meaningful. The chain recombines TRBV2 with TRBJ1-3; no clear D. Germline V gives CDR1 SNHLY, CDR2 FYNNEI. V gave up 1 base and J gave up 10 bases, with 14 bases separating them. The CDR3 is 14 amino acids. The CDR3 DNA is TGTGCCAGCAGTGAAGGAGAACTGACTCGGACCATATATTTT. Amino acid sequence: CASSEGELTRTIYF.

This clonotype was counted many times. A library prepared for alpha chains yielded this beta chain as an off-target read; its size is of little meaning. The rearrangement uses TRBV5-4 and TRBJ1-1; 8 bases agree with TRBD1. The J segment lost 7 bases and the V segment lost 4 bases, leaving 6 bases of the junction unmatched. Looked up from germline, CDR1 is SGHNT and CDR2 is YYREEE (reference sequence). This CDR3 has 13 amino acids. In DNA, the CDR3 is TGTGCCAGCAGCCCACCTGGACAGGGTGAAGCTTTCTTT. It is translated as CASSPPGQGEAFF.

This clonotype has at least ten counts. This beta chain slipped into a library made for alpha chains as a stray read, so its size is not meaningful. The gene calls are TRBV27 and TRBJ2-3; 9 bases agree with TRBD1. Germline-derived CDR1 and CDR2 are MNHEY and SMNVEV (reference sequence). V shed 6 bases, J shed 4 bases, and the junction held 8 bases outside the gene matches. The CDR3 length is 15 residues. The CDR3 bases are TGTGCCAGCAGCTGGGGGCGACAGGGGGCAGATACGCAGTATTTT. Translating gives CASSWGRQGADTQYF.

This clonotype was counted ten times or more. This beta chain is a stray sequence in a library constructed for alpha chains; its clone size is not meaningful. This chain uses TRBV5-1 with TRBJ1-2; D remains unclear. Germline CDR1 is SGHRS and CDR2 is YFSETQ. V was clipped by 2 bases and J by 3 bases, with 8 bases between them. The CDR3 is 13 residues long. CDR3 region: CASSFEGDYGYTF. The CDR3 DNA is TGCGCCAGCAGCTTCGAAGGAGACTATGGCTACACCTTC.

By sample share, this clonotype is large (0.1 to 1%). As an off-target read in a library built for alpha chains, this beta chain has a frequency of little significance. The chain recombines TRBV28 with TRBJ2-1; 9 nucleotides align to TRBD1. The V segment lost 6 bases and the J segment 9 bases; nucleotides outside the gene matches: 9. The CDR3 sequence is 14 residues long. Germline CDR1 reads MDHEN; CDR2 reads SYDVKM. The CDR3 loop reads CASSLTGGGGEQFF. DNA of the CDR3: TGTGCCAGCAGCTTAACAGGGGGCGGAGGTGAGCAGTTCTTC.